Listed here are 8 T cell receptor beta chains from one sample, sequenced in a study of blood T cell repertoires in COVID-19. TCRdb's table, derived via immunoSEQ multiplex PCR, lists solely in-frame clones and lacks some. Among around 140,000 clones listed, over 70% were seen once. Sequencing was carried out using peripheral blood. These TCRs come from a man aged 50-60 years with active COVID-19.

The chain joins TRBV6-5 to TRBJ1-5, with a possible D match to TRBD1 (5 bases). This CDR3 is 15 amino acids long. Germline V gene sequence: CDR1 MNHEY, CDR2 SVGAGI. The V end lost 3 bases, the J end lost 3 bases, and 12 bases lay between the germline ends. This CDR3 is CASSYGGVNNQPQHF. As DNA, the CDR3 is TGTGCCAGCAGTTATGGGGGGGTGAACAATCAGCCCCAGCATTTT.

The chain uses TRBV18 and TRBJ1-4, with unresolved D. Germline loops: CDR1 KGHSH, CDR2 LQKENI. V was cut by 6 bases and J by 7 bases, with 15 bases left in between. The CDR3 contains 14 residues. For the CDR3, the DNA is TGTGCCAGCTCCCCGGGTCCGGGTCTTGAAAAACTGTTTTTT. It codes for CASSPGPGLEKLFF.

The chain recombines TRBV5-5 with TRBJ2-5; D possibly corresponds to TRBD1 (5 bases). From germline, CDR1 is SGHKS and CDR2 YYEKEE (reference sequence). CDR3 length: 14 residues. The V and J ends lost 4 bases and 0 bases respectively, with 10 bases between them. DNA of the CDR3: TGTGCCAGCAGCCGACCGGACAACCAAGAGACCCAGTACTTC. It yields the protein CASSRPDNQETQYF.

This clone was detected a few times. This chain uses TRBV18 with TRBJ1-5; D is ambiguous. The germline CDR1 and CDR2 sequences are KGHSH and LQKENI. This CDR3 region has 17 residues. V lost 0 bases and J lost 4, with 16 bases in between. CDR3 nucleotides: TGTGCCAGCTCACCACCGGTTCCCGCGGCGGGAAATCAGCCCCAGCATTTT. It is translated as CASSPPVPAAGNQPQHF.

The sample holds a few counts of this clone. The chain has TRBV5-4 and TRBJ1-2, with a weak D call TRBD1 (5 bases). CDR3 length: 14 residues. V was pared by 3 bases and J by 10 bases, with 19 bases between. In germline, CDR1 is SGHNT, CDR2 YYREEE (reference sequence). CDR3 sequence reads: CASSSKDTVIDYTF. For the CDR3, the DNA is TGTGCCAGCAGCTCGAAGGACACGGTTATTGACTACACCTTC.

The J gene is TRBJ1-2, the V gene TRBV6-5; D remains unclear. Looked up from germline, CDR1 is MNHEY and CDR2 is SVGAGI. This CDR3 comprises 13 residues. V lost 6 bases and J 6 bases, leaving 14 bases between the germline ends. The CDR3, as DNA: TGTGCCAGCAGCGCCGTAGGGCGGGATGGCTACACCTTC. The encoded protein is CASSAVGRDGYTF.

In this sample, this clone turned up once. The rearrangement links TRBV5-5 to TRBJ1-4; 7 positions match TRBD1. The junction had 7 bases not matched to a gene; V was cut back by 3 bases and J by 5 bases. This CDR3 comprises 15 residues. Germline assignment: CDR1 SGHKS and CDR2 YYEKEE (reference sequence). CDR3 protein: CASSYTGDKNEKLFF. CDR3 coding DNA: TGTGCCAGCAGCTACACAGGGGACAAGAATGAAAAACTGTTTTTT.

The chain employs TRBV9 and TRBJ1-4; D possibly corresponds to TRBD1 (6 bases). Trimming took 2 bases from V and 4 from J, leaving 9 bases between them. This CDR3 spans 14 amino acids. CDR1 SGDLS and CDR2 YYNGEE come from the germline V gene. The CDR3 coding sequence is TGTGCCAGCAGCGTGGGGGCAAATAATGAAAAACTGTTTTTT. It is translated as CASSVGANNEKLFF.